This TCR beta chain appears in the sequencing data of a study of blood T cell repertoires in COVID-19. Background on the study: The analysed material was cDNA or gDNA that came from T cells, B-cell-depleted T cells, or PBMCs.

In assigning cohorts, the study relied on participant-reported clinical history. What the recovered Cohort 3 donors had was two negative PCRs, clearance, or symptom resolution. CDR1 and CDR2 (germline): SGHRS, YFSETQ. Trimming removed 4 bases from V and 3 bases from J; junction bases left unmatched: 5. The CDR3 is 14 amino acids. This clone was recorded a few times. In the source study's methods: Reference gene primers were amplified, and this amplification served to estimate nucleated cell counts. The repertoire was sequenced with immunoSEQ multiplex PCR; TCRdb's copy has only in-frame clones and lacks some. The V and J calls and the clone size are those of that table, but D and trimming were determined from the DNA. This sample has fewer than 500,000 clones, with approximately 89% found just once.

V and J are TRBV5-1 and TRBJ2-3; 7 nucleotides agree with TRBD2. This clonotype was sampled from a man aged 25 to 45 who had recovered from COVID-19. What was sequenced was PBMCs or T cells enriched from blood (not recorded which). The CDR3: CASSKGLVTDTQYF. Here the CDR3 DNA reads TGCGCCAGCAGCAAAGGACTAGTAACAGATACGCAGTATTTT.